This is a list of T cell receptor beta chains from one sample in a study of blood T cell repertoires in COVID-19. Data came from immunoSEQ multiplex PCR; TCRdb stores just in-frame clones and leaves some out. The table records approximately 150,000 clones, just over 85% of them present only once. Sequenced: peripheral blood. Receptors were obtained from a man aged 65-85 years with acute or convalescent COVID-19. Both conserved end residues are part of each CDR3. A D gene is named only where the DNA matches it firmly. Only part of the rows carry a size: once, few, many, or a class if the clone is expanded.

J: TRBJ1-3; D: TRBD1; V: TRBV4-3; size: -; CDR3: CASSHRQGVGNTIYF; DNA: TGCGCCAGCAGCCACCGACAGGGTGTAGGAAACACCATATATTTT
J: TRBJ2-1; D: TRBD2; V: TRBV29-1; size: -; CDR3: CSGGGLADNEQFF; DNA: TGCAGCGGGGGGGGACTAGCGGACAATGAGCAGTTCTTC
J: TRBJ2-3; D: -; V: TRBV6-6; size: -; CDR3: CASNGAREDTQYF; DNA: TGTGCCAGCAATGGGGCCCGTGAAGATACGCAGTATTTT
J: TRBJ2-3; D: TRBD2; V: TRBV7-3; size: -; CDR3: CASSSRLAGLDTQYF; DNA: TGTGCCAGCAGCTCCCGACTAGCGGGACTTGATACGCAGTATTTT
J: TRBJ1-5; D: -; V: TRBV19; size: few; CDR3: CASSPTVYSNQPQHF; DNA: TGTGCCAGTAGCCCGACAGTCTATAGCAATCAGCCCCAGCATTTT
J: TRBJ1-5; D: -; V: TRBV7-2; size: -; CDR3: CASSLEVAGQPQHF; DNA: TGTGCCAGCAGCTTAGAGGTCGCGGGTCAGCCCCAGCATTTT
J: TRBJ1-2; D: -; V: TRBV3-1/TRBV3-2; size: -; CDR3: CASSPRQLYGYTF; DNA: TGTGCCAGCAGCCCTAGACAGCTCTATGGCTACACCTTC
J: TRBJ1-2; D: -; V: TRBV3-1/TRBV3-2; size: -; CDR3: CASSQSFYGYTF; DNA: TGTGCCAGCAGCCAGTCGTTTTATGGCTACACCTTC
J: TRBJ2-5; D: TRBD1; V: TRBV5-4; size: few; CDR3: CASSGTGWETQYF; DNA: TGTGCCAGCAGCGGGACAGGGTGGGAGACCCAGTACTTC
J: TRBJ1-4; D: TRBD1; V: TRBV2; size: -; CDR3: CASRGRTGAYEKLFF; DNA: TGTGCCAGCAGGGGAAGGACAGGGGCGTATGAAAAACTGTTTTTT
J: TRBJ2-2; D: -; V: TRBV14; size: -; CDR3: CASSQKLDFSTGELFF; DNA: TGTGCCAGCAGCCAAAAACTAGATTTTTCCACCGGGGAGCTGTTTTTT
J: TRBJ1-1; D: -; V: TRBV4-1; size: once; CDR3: CASSQESPVADTEAFF; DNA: TGCGCCAGCAGCCAAGAATCCCCAGTAGCGGACACTGAAGCTTTCTTT
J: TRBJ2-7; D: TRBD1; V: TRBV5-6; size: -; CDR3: CASSNDRGLEQYF; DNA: TGTGCCAGCAGCAACGACAGGGGGCTCGAGCAGTACTTC